What follows describes a single TCR beta chain. Its specificity is not known. This record belongs to a study of T cell responses to AZD1222 COVID-19 vaccine. Study-wide results and caveats: Donors were mostly white British, more females; clonal diversity possibly underestimated. The repertoires were collected only after the peak T cell response.

Repertoires were generated with immunoSEQ multiplex PCR, while TCRdb's copy carries only in-frame clones and drops some. The sample lists over 65,000 clones, approximately 87% occurring once. The starting material was peripheral blood, obtained on day 0 of AZD1222 vaccination. This receptor was identified in an adult in good health.

The DNA for the CDR3 is TGTGCCAGCTCACACAGGGACACCGGGGAGCTGTTTTTT. Amino acids: CASSHRDTGELFF. This sequence joins TRBV18 and TRBJ2-2; weak D call: TRBD1 (6 bases). The CDR3 consists of 13 residues. Deletions cut 4 bases from V and 3 bases from J, with 6 bases between. Germline values: CDR1 KGHSH, CDR2 LQKENI.